The T cell receptor beta chain under discussion was sequenced for a study of blood T cell repertoires in COVID-19. Study details: Some COVID-19 samples were acute and others convalescent; all came from the United States, Italy and Spain.

The ends were cut back, 5 bases at V and 0 bases at J, with 6 bases in the middle. Germline V CDR1 and CDR2: LNHDA, SQIVND (reference sequence). CDR3 size: 13 residues. Repertoires were generated with immunoSEQ multiplex PCR, while TCRdb's copy carries only in-frame clones and drops some. Of 200,000 or so clones detected, 86% appear once; the ten largest clones hold about 4%. Living in 24 US areas, the participants were between about 18 and 95 years of age. V is TRBV19 and J is TRBJ2-3; D not certain. The sequenced sample was PBMCs or T cells enriched from blood (not recorded which). The clonotype was recovered from a woman aged 40 to 49 with acute COVID-19. The CDR3: CASSVGSTDTQYF. CDR3 sequence (DNA): TGTGCCAGTAGTGTCGGTAGCACAGATACGCAGTATTTT.